The 19 T cell receptor beta chains presented below share a single source sample, sequenced in a study of shared clonotypes between healthy human individuals. The repertoire was sequenced with immunoSEQ multiplex PCR; TCRdb's copy has only in-frame clones and lacks some. Of millions of clones listed, roughly 95% were seen once; the top ten hold approximately 0.13%. The sample comprised naive CD4+ T cells sorted from blood. As to subset: CD45RA+ positively selected. The receptors shown here come from a man aged 18 to 35 in good health.

The chain employs TRBV30 and TRBJ1-6; D unresolved. This CDR3 contains 11 residues. V lost 8 bases and J 7 bases, leaving 9 bases between the germline ends. Germline V gives CDR1 GTSNPN, CDR2 SVGIG (reference sequence). The CDR3 here is CASGENSPLHF. In DNA, the CDR3 is TGTGCCAGCGGGGAGAATTCACCCCTCCACTTT.

This chain joins TRBV6-1 and TRBJ2-2; D ambiguous. Germline V gives CDR1 MNHNS, CDR2 SASEGT. This CDR3 contains 14 residues. Trimming shortened V by 1 base and J by 4 bases, and 7 bases separated the two germline ends. DNA of the CDR3: TGTGCCAGCAGTGAAGGGTCTATCACCGGGGAGCTGTTTTTT. Its protein is CASSEGSITGELFF.

The genes are TRBV5-1 and TRBJ1-5; D perhaps matches TRBD1 (6 bases). Germline V gene data show CDR1 as SGHRS and CDR2 as YFSETQ. This CDR3 spans 14 amino acids. V lost 2 bases and J lost 6, with 12 bases in between. The CDR3 sequence is CASSFGTLGQPQHF. The DNA of the CDR3 is TGCGCCAGCAGCTTCGGGACACTCGGTCAGCCCCAGCATTTT. The variable domain in full, completed from reference TRBV5-1 and TRBJ1-5, reads KAGVTQTPRYLIKTRGQQVTLSCSPISGHRSVSWYQQTPGQGLQFLFEYFSETQRNKGNFPGRFSGRQFSNSRSEMNVSTLELGDSALYLCASSFGTLGQPQHFGDGTRLSIL.

This clone was observed a single time. The J gene is TRBJ1-2, the V gene TRBV27; possibly TRBD1 for D (5 bases). The germline CDR1 and CDR2 sequences are MNHEY and SMNVEV (reference sequence). V dropped 0 bases and J dropped 8 bases, with 10 bases sitting between them. This CDR3 spans 13 amino acids. Here the CDR3 DNA reads TGTGCCAGCAGTTTATCTCGCTGGGGCGGCTACACCTTC. This gives the protein CASSLSRWGGYTF.

This clone was picked up one time. The V call is TRBV20-1, the J call TRBJ1-4; D not resolved. Trimming removed 5 bases from V and 11 bases from J, with 12 bases in between. The V gene's germline CDR1 is DFQATT and CDR2 SNEGSKA (reference sequence). The CDR3 contains 11 residues. The CDR3: CSAPDDVKLFF. DNA for the CDR3: TGCAGTGCTCCCGACGACGTGAAACTGTTTTTT.

This chain uses TRBV18 with TRBJ2-2; 9 nucleotides line up with TRBD2. This CDR3 spans 16 amino acids. The V and J ends lost 5 bases and 2 bases, in that order; junction bases with no gene match: 6. Germline V gene lookup returns CDR1 KGHSH and CDR2 LQKENI. CDR3 sequence: CASSIMTSGNTGELFF. The CDR3 coding sequence is TGTGCCAGCTCAATTATGACTAGCGGAAACACCGGGGAGCTGTTTTTT.

The V gene is TRBV6-1, the J gene TRBJ1-5; no clear D gene. This CDR3 has 15 amino acids. Germline assignment: CDR1 MNHNS and CDR2 SASEGT. The V end lost 3 bases, the J end lost 7 bases, and 16 bases lay between the germline ends. The CDR3: CASSDARSGGQPQHF. The CDR3 DNA reads as TGTGCCAGCAGTGATGCTAGGAGTGGAGGACAGCCCCAGCATTTT.

This sequence joins TRBV9 and TRBJ1-1; no clear D. Germline V gene lookup returns CDR1 SGDLS and CDR2 YYNGEE. V gave up 0 bases and J gave up 2 bases, with 8 bases separating them. There are 14 residues in the CDR3. The CDR3 is CASSVVTANTEAFF. CDR3 bases: TGTGCCAGCAGCGTAGTAACCGCTAACACTGAAGCTTTCTTT. The whole variable domain, filled in from reference TRBV9 and TRBJ1-1, reads DSGVTQTPKHLITATGQRVTLRCSPRSGDLSVYWYQQSLDQGLQFLIQYYNGEERAKGNILERFSAQQFPDLHSELNLSSLELGDSALYFCASSVVTANTEAFFGQGTRLTVV.

The V and J genes are TRBV7-9 and TRBJ2-2; possible D gene TRBD2, 6 bases. Germline loops: CDR1 SEHNR, CDR2 FQNEAQ (reference sequence). V was shortened by 5 bases and J by 3 bases, with 13 bases between the two germline ends. The length of the CDR3 is 15 residues. CDR3 amino acids: CASSRGGIYTGELFF. CDR3 in DNA: TGTGCCAGCAGCCGTGGCGGGATTTACACCGGGGAGCTGTTTTTT.

The chain links TRBV19 to TRBJ1-5, with D perhaps matching TRBD1 (5 bases). Germline CDR1 LNHDA, CDR2 SQIVND (reference sequence). With 5 bases removed from V and 6 bases from J, the gap between germline ends came to 11 bases. The CDR3 has 13 residues. The CDR3 DNA follows: TGTGCCAGTAGTTCTTCCGGGGCTCAGCCCCAGCATTTT. It encodes CASSSSGAQPQHF.

CDR3 amino acids: CASSAGRVTYEQYF. CDR3 DNA sequence: TGTGCCAGCTCGGCGGGCAGGGTAACCTACGAGCAGTACTTC. This sequence joins TRBV18 and TRBJ2-7; D may match TRBD1 or TRBD2 (5 bases each). The CDR3 extends over 14 amino acids. The V gene lost 6 bases and the J gene lost 2 bases, with 14 bases spanning the gap. The germline V gene has CDR1 KGHSH and CDR2 LQKENI. Together with reference TRBV18 and TRBJ2-7, the CDR3 gives the full variable domain: NAGVMQNPRHLVRRRGQEARLRCSPMKGHSHVYWYRQLPEEGLKFMVYLQKENIIDESGMPKERFSAEFPKEGPSILRIQQVVRGDSAAYFCASSAGRVTYEQYFGPGTRLTVT.

V gene TRBV6-4 combines with J gene TRBJ2-3, with 8 positions matching TRBD2. Germline CDR1 reads MRHNA; CDR2 reads SNTAGT. V lost 5 bases and J lost 1; bases outside the gene matches: 8. The CDR3 has 16 amino acids. CDR3 in amino acids: CASSLRMTSGTDTQYF. CDR3 sequence (DNA): TGTGCCAGCAGTCTCAGGATGACTAGCGGCACAGATACGCAGTATTTT.

Of note for this clone: The identical CDR3 is also encoded by other nucleotide sequences in the sample. The rearrangement links TRBV30 to TRBJ2-1; no clear D. V was pared by 2 bases and J by 3 bases, with 5 bases between. The germline CDR1 and CDR2 sequences are GTSNPN and SVGIG (reference sequence). The CDR3 covers 12 residues. The CDR3 reads CAWSPDYNEQFF. CDR3 bases: TGTGCCTGGAGTCCGGACTACAATGAGCAGTTCTTC.

V usage is TRBV18 and J usage is TRBJ2-1, with 8 bases fitting TRBD2. This CDR3 has 15 amino acids. V was clipped by 0 bases and J by 8 bases; unmatched bases: 6. The V gene's germline CDR1 is KGHSH and CDR2 LQKENI. This chain's CDR3 is CASSPPGLEGDEQFF. In nucleotides, the CDR3 is TGTGCCAGCTCACCACCGGGACTAGAGGGGGATGAGCAGTTCTTC.

The chain is built from TRBV5-1 and TRBJ2-7; TRBD1 aligns across 7 bases. The CDR3 has 18 residues. V trimming: 2 bases; J trimming: 0 bases; junction bases outside the gene matches: 14. The V gene's germline CDR1 is SGHRS and CDR2 YFSETQ. CDR3 DNA sequence: TGCGCCAGCAGCTTTGTCATTGGTTGGGACAGAAACTCCTACGAGCAGTACTTC. Its translation: CASSFVIGWDRNSYEQYF.

The chain combines TRBV6-1 with TRBJ2-7; tentative D call: TRBD2 (5 bases). The V gene lost 4 bases and the J gene lost 2 bases, with 24 bases spanning the gap. CDR3 length equals 18 residues. Germline V gene sequence: CDR1 MNHNS, CDR2 SASEGT. The CDR3 is CASSGEGALVVDAYEQYF. The CDR3 DNA reads TGTGCCAGCAGTGGAGAGGGAGCGTTAGTAGTAGACGCCTACGAGCAGTACTTC.

This chain joins TRBV30 and TRBJ2-7, with 13 bases aligning to TRBD2. CDR1 GTSNPN and CDR2 SVGIG come from the germline V gene (reference sequence). Trimming cost V 3 bases and J 0 bases; bases outside gene matches: 8. The CDR3 contains 17 residues. The CDR3 DNA follows: TGTGCCTGGAGCGGACTAGCGGGGGAAATCTTCTCCTACGAGCAGTACTTC. Protein sequence: CAWSGLAGEIFSYEQYF.

Note on this clone: A much larger clone lies a single base off, so this may be a read error. This sequence joins TRBV16 and TRBJ1-6; D is unresolved. The CDR3 has 12 amino acids. Per the germline V gene, CDR1 is KGHSY and CDR2 is FQNENV. As DNA, the CDR3 is TGTGCCAGCAGCCACCTTAATTCACCCCCCCACTTT. Its protein is CASSHLNSPPHF. Together with reference TRBV16 and TRBJ1-6, the CDR3 gives the full variable domain: GEEVAQTPKHLVRGEGQKAKLYCAPIKGHSYVFWYQQVLKNEFKFLISFQNENVFDETGMPKERFSAKCLPNSPCSLEIQATKLEDSAVYFCASSHLNSPPHFGNGTRLTVT.

This clone was seen a handful of times. J is TRBJ1-2 and V is TRBV29-1; 7 positions agree with TRBD1. The ends lost 5 bases at V and 2 bases at J; junction bases unmatched: 5. The CDR3 totals 13 residues. Germline-derived CDR1 and CDR2 are SQVTM and ANQGSEA. The CDR3 bases are TGCAGCGTTTCACCAGGGGGAAACTATGGCTACACCTTC. It codes for CSVSPGGNYGYTF.